Below, 27 T cell receptor beta chains from the same sample are listed, as sequenced in a study of cytomegalovirus exposure and HLA in healthy donors (dated by TCRdb to the late 2010s). The receptor library was made with the immunoSEQ multiplex PCR assay. For the multiplex PCR, a mixture combining 60 forward primers for TCR Vbeta segments and 13 reverse primers for TCR Jbeta segments was used. TCRdb took this table from immuneACCESS and kept in-frame rearrangements with V and J called. Such tables lack part of the clones; where checked against another copy, unresolved V genes explain under half of the gap, and the rest is unexplained. The sample yields 100,000 to 120,000 clones; around 80% were counted once. The ten biggest clones cover around 3.2% of the sample. The source material was PBMCs. The receptors come from a woman in her sixties or seventies in good health and CMV-seropositive.

J is TRBJ2-6 and V is TRBV10-3; 8 nucleotides match TRBD1. This CDR3 comprises 18 residues. V dropped 8 bases and J dropped 0; count of bases not matched to a gene: 12. Germline assignment: CDR1 ENHRY and CDR2 SYGVKD. CDR3 protein: CAIASHTGGYSGANVLTF. The CDR3 DNA reads TGTGCCATCGCTTCCCACACAGGGGGATACTCTGGGGCCAACGTCCTGACTTTC.

This clone was seen a single time. The chain links TRBV9 to TRBJ1-1; D ambiguous. The CDR3 loop spans 14 amino acids. The V gene lost 3 bases and the J gene lost 6 bases, with 15 bases spanning the gap. Germline assignment: CDR1 SGDLS and CDR2 YYNGEE. For the CDR3, the DNA is TGTGCCAGCAGCGCTGGTCTTGACTCGGCTGAAGCTTTCTTT. Protein sequence: CASSAGLDSAEAFF.

This chain's CDR3 is CASSFGLAGFGGELFF. The CDR3 DNA sequence: TGTGCCAGCAGCTTCGGTCTAGCGGGGTTCGGAGGGGAGCTGTTTTTT. The chain uses TRBV7-9 and TRBJ2-2; 9 nucleotides align to TRBD2. This CDR3 has 16 residues. Trimming removed 3 bases from V and 8 bases from J; junction bases left unmatched: 10. CDR1 SEHNR and CDR2 FQNEAQ come from the germline V gene (reference sequence). Variable domain in full (rest from reference TRBV7-9 and TRBJ2-2): DTGVSQNPRHKITKRGQNVTFRCDPISEHNRLYWYRQTLGQGPEFLTYFQNEAQLEKSRLLSDRFSAERPKGSFSTLEIQRTEQGDSAMYLCASSFGLAGFGGELFFGEGSRLTVL.

The rearrangement joins TRBV18 to TRBJ2-1, with 8 bases lining up with TRBD2. J was trimmed by 1 base and V by 3 bases; bases with no gene match: 5. Germline V CDR1 and CDR2: KGHSH, LQKENI. This CDR3 has 16 amino acids. The CDR3 sequence is CASSPRAGASYNEQFF. The CDR3 coding sequence is TGTGCCAGCTCACCGCGAGCGGGAGCTTCCTACAATGAGCAGTTCTTC.

This clone was observed a single time. The V and J genes are TRBV6-4 and TRBJ1-5, with no clear D. V was pared by 2 bases and J by 0 bases, with 8 bases between. Germline CDR1 is MRHNA and CDR2 is SNTAGT. CDR3 length: 15 residues. In nucleotides, the CDR3 is TGTGCCAGCAGTGACGAGGCATTTAGCAATCAGCCCCAGCATTTT. It encodes CASSDEAFSNQPQHF.

This clone was observed a few times. The chain joins TRBV7-2 to TRBJ2-1, with TRBD2 identical over 11 bases. This CDR3 is built from 16 residues. The junction had 4 bases not matched to a gene; V was cut back by 3 bases and J by 3 bases. CDR1 SGHTA and CDR2 FQGNSA come from the germline V gene. CDR3 loop: CASSFLAGGDYNEQFF. The DNA of the CDR3 is TGTGCCAGCAGCTTCCTAGCGGGAGGCGACTACAATGAGCAGTTCTTC.

Regarding this clone: One end of the junction does not line up with germline, which may come from a read error. This chain uses TRBV7-9 with TRBJ2-7; D unresolved. CDR3 size: 12 residues. Germline V CDR1 and CDR2: SEHNR, FQNEAQ (reference sequence). As DNA, the CDR3 is TGTTCCAGCAGCTTTCTGACTGGGGAGCAGTACTTC. Protein: CSSSFLTGEQYF. Full variable domain (rest looked up from reference TRBV7-9 and TRBJ2-7): DTGVSQNPRHKITKRGQNVTFRCDPISEHNRLYWYRQTLGQGPEFLTYFQNEAQLEKSRLLSDRFSAERPKGSFSTLEIQRTEQGDSAMYLCSSSFLTGEQYFGPGTRLTVT.

This clone came up a few times. The V gene is TRBV4-1, the J gene TRBJ2-7, with D possibly being TRBD2 (5 bases). The V gene's germline CDR1 is MGHRA and CDR2 YSYEKL. V lost 2 bases and J lost 4, with 18 bases in between. The CDR3 has 16 amino acids. The CDR3 sequence is CASSQILARRWYEQYF. In DNA, the CDR3 is TGCGCCAGCAGCCAAATCTTAGCGCGACGGTGGTACGAGCAGTACTTC.

The chain couples TRBV6-5 to TRBJ2-7, with D tentatively TRBD2 (6 bases). This CDR3 is built from 13 residues. Germline CDR1 and CDR2: MNHEY and SVGAGI. The germline V and J ends were trimmed by 3 bases and 4 bases, with 10 bases remaining between them. CDR3 nucleotide sequence: TGTGCCAGCAGTTATTCGACTAGTTACGAGCAGTACTTC. Translating it yields CASSYSTSYEQYF.

This CDR3 is CASSVGTYTGELFF. Written as DNA, the CDR3 is TGTGCCAGCAGCGTTGGGACATACACCGGGGAGCTGTTTTTT. V is TRBV9 and J is TRBJ2-2, with D possibly matching TRBD1 (6 bases). The CDR3 has 14 amino acids. V lost 2 bases and J lost 3, with 8 bases in between. Germline values: CDR1 SGDLS, CDR2 YYNGEE. The full variable domain, completed using reference TRBV9 and TRBJ2-2, is DSGVTQTPKHLITATGQRVTLRCSPRSGDLSVYWYQQSLDQGLQFLIQYYNGEERAKGNILERFSAQQFPDLHSELNLSSLELGDSALYFCASSVGTYTGELFFGEGSRLTVL.

The CDR3 reads CASTSPGLAVGEQYF. As DNA, the CDR3 is TGTGCCAGCACCTCCCCGGGACTAGCGGTGGGGGAGCAGTACTTC. V gene TRBV6-5 combines with J gene TRBJ2-7, with 11 positions matching TRBD2. V was clipped by 7 bases and J by 7 bases; unmatched bases: 12. Looked up from germline, CDR1 is MNHEY and CDR2 is SVGAGI. CDR3 length: 15 residues.

V and J are TRBV5-1 and TRBJ1-3; D possibly corresponds to TRBD1 (6 bases). The CDR3 covers 16 residues. V gave up 2 bases and J gave up 4 bases, with 16 bases separating them. Germline V gene data show CDR1 as SGHRS and CDR2 as YFSETQ. The CDR3 DNA reads TGCGCCAGCAGCTTACGGGGGGCGTCGGCAGGAAACACCATATATTTT. This encodes CASSLRGASAGNTIYF.

The rearrangement uses TRBV9 and TRBJ1-3; D unclear. The V gene's germline CDR1 is SGDLS and CDR2 YYNGEE. Between the trimmed V and J ends, which lost 2 bases and 0 bases, there was a span of 6 bases. The CDR3 has 14 residues. The CDR3 DNA reads TGTGCCAGCAGCGTTAGGAGCTCTGGAAACACCATATATTTT. As protein: CASSVRSSGNTIYF.

The V and J genes are TRBV7-2 and TRBJ2-3; 7 bases match TRBD2. The V and J ends lost 5 bases and 2 bases, in that order; junction bases with no gene match: 13. Germline assignment: CDR1 SGHTA and CDR2 FQGNSA. The CDR3 length is 17 residues. CDR3: CASSVTSERTITDTQYF. The CDR3 region has the DNA TGTGCCAGCAGCGTTACTAGCGAGAGGACAATCACAGATACGCAGTATTTT.

The J gene is TRBJ2-5, the V gene TRBV6-1, with 8 bases that match TRBD1. The end of the DNA fits TRBJ2-7 better, so the J call may be wrong. The germline CDR1 and CDR2 sequences are MNHNS and SASEGT. The CDR3 is 14 amino acids. DNA for the CDR3: TGTGCCAGCAGTGAAGACAGGGGGGTACACGAGCAGTACTTC. This encodes CASSEDRGVHEQYF.

This chain connects TRBV29-1 to TRBJ1-1, with D hard to call. The CDR3 has 15 residues. Between the trimmed V and J ends, which lost 7 bases and 0 bases, there was a span of 18 bases. Germline assignment: CDR1 SQVTM and CDR2 ANQGSEA. The CDR3 spells CSAEPPGFVNTEAFF. CDR3 coding DNA: TGCAGCGCCGAGCCCCCAGGTTTTGTGAACACTGAAGCTTTCTTT.

The chain combines TRBV19 with TRBJ2-1; tentative D call: TRBD2 (6 bases). The germline CDR1 and CDR2 sequences are LNHDA and SQIVND (reference sequence). This CDR3 spans 14 amino acids. Trimming took off 3 bases at V and 8 bases at J, with 14 bases between the two ends. The CDR3, as DNA: TGTGCCAGTAGTATTCAACTAGCTAGTGATGAGCAGTTCTTC. It is translated as CASSIQLASDEQFF.

The CDR3 DNA reads TGTGCCAGCAGCCCGTCCCTTTGGGGGGCAGATACGCAGTATTTT. Translating gives CASSPSLWGADTQYF. The chain uses TRBV5-8 and TRBJ2-3; tentatively, D is TRBD2 (6 bases). There are 15 residues in the CDR3. Germline V gene lookup returns CDR1 SGHTS and CDR2 YDEGEE. Trimming took 4 bases from V and 4 from J, leaving 16 bases between them. The full variable domain, its missing parts supplied by reference TRBV5-8 and TRBJ2-3, is EAGVTQSPTHLIKTRGQQATLRCSPISGHTSVYWYQQALGLGLQFLLWYDEGEERNRGNFPPRFSGRQFPNYSSELNVNALELEDSALYLCASSPSLWGADTQYFGPGTRLTVL.

This clone was detected only a few times. V and J are TRBV6-6 and TRBJ1-5; unclear D gene. The CDR3 runs 12 residues. V lost 4 bases and J lost 5, with 6 bases in between. Germline V gene data show CDR1 as MNHNY and CDR2 as SVGAGI (reference sequence). CDR3 protein: CASSLIYQPQHF. CDR3 DNA: TGTGCCAGCAGTTTAATTTATCAGCCCCAGCATTTT.

This clone appeared a few times. V gene TRBV6-6 combines with J gene TRBJ2-1; possible D gene TRBD2, 6 bases. This CDR3 is built from 15 residues. V gave up 2 bases and J gave up 3 bases, with 11 bases separating them. Germline CDR1 MNHNY, CDR2 SVGAGI (reference sequence). As DNA, the CDR3 is TGTGCCAGCAGTTACATGGGCGGGAACTACAATGAGCAGTTCTTC. Protein: CASSYMGGNYNEQFF.

The CDR3 reads CASSLALAGVYEQYF. The CDR3 DNA follows: TGCGCCAGCAGCTTGGCCCTAGCGGGAGTTTACGAGCAGTACTTC. The chain recombines TRBV5-1 with TRBJ2-7, with TRBD2 identical over 10 bases. V shed 0 bases, J shed 4 bases, and the junction held 4 bases outside the gene matches. Germline assignment: CDR1 SGHRS and CDR2 YFSETQ. The length of the CDR3 is 15 residues. Based on the CDR3 plus reference TRBV5-1 and TRBJ2-7, the full variable domain is KAGVTQTPRYLIKTRGQQVTLSCSPISGHRSVSWYQQTPGQGLQFLFEYFSETQRNKGNFPGRFSGRQFSNSRSEMNVSTLELGDSALYLCASSLALAGVYEQYFGPGTRLTVT.

Only a few counts were recorded for this clone. V and J are TRBV19 and TRBJ2-5, with 8 bases matching TRBD2. The CDR3 totals 15 residues. Germline V gene sequence: CDR1 LNHDA, CDR2 SQIVND (reference sequence). Germline trimming cut 4 bases from V and 5 bases from J; bases unmatched to any gene: 9. For the CDR3, the DNA is TGTGCCAGTAGTAACGCGGGAGGTTTCAGGGAGACCCAGTACTTC. Translation: CASSNAGGFRETQYF.

The genes are TRBV10-2 and TRBJ2-7, with 14 bases identical to TRBD2. CDR1 and CDR2 from the germline V gene are WSHSY and SAAADI. After removal of 5 bases from V and 2 bases from J, the junction contained 11 bases not matched to a gene. This CDR3 comprises 18 residues. The CDR3 sequence is CASSSPGLAGETPYEQYF. In DNA form, the CDR3 reads TGCGCCAGCAGTTCCCCGGGACTAGCGGGAGAAACCCCCTACGAGCAGTACTTC.

This rearrangement joins TRBV9 to TRBJ2-1; 7 positions agree with TRBD1. The CDR3 covers 15 residues. V lost 0 bases and J lost 4; bases outside the gene matches: 4. Germline values: CDR1 SGDLS, CDR2 YYNGEE. CDR3 DNA sequence: TGTGCCAGCAGCGTAGTAGGGGGCTCGTACAATGAGCAGTTCTTC. Translated, it gives CASSVVGGSYNEQFF.

The chain carries TRBV5-4 and TRBJ1-2; 7 bases line up with TRBD1. The CDR3 has 15 residues. Germline V lookup: CDR1 SGHNT, CDR2 YYREEE (reference sequence). With V trimmed by 4 bases and J by 2 bases, 8 bases remained unmatched. As DNA, the CDR3 is TGTGCCAGCAGCCCCTGGGACAGCGTCAACTATGGCTACACCTTC. Residues: CASSPWDSVNYGYTF.

V usage is TRBV9 and J usage is TRBJ2-5; maybe TRBD1 (6 bases). This CDR3 comprises 11 residues. From germline, CDR1 is SGDLS and CDR2 YYNGEE. The ends were cut back, 7 bases at V and 7 bases at J, with 11 bases in the middle. The CDR3: CASGKGGTQYF. The CDR3, as DNA: TGTGCCAGCGGCAAAGGGGGGACCCAGTACTTC.

This chain uses TRBV9 with TRBJ2-1; TRBD2 aligns across 7 bases. The CDR3 extends over 16 amino acids. Germline-derived CDR1 and CDR2 are SGDLS and YYNGEE. V dropped 0 bases and J dropped 8; count of bases not matched to a gene: 11. CDR3 sequence reads: CASSVEALTSIYEQFF. The CDR3 DNA sequence: TGTGCCAGCAGCGTAGAGGCGTTGACTAGCATCTATGAGCAGTTCTTC.